This section outlines one T cell receptor (beta chain) sequence together with its context. The target of this receptor is not known. The sample holds no much larger clone one base away, and base qualities are not on file. This entry is derived from a study of shared clonotypes between healthy human individuals (dated by TCRdb to the early 2020s). In terms of the full investigation: A couple of women and a few men aged 18 to 49 years were included in the cohort. For each donor, CD4 naive and CD4 memory were each run on three plates, CD8 naive on two plates, and CD8 memory on one plate. The study deeply sequenced blood TCR repertoires of about five healthy adults to estimate repertoire size and the extent of clonotype sharing between individuals. To increase sequencing depth and limit assay-specific biases, TCR repertoire library preparation and sequencing were carried out by different laboratories using diverse techniques. Per donor, leukapheresis produced somewhere between about 0.85 and 10 billion PBMCs.

Healthy HIV-negative adults with no recently reported acute infections or vaccinations were included as donors. Every donor was a Caucasian adult living in Nashville, Tennessee, USA. CD4+ T cells were enriched by magnetic negative selection; naive cells were then positively selected on CD45RA, and the negative fraction formed the memory subset. Blood was collected by leukapheresis, and PBMCs were isolated by Ficoll-Histopaque density gradient centrifugation and then cryopreserved in liquid nitrogen vapor phase. Purity and quantity of every magnetically sorted T cell population were checked by analytical flow cytometry. Genomic DNA was isolated from every sorted fraction and measured by UV absorbance on a Nanodrop 2000c. On the study overall, not on this receptor specifically: Sampling was restricted to blood, and TCR repertoires in tissue are likely to differ from TCR repertoires in blood. Incomplete sequencing was indicated by rarefaction of sorted-subset datasets, despite the large sequencing depth. Pairwise subsampling indicated that sequencing depth was expected to affect the degree of clonotype sharing among donors. Roughly 5% of naive CD4, 3.5% of naive CD8, about 2.4% of memory CD4, and 0.4% of memory CD8 clonotypes were shared across a few donors. Estimated clonotype richness was generally larger for naive than for memory subsets. The genetic and exposure-history diversity represented was limited by the small number of donors. Higher generation probabilities were observed for clonotypes shared by all four sorted-subset donors than for non-shared clonotypes.

TCR CDR3 regions were amplified from genomic DNA by multiplex PCR using the deep immunoSEQ assay. Genomic DNA extracted from each cell subset was distributed evenly over all wells of several immunoSEQ 96-well plates, and each plate served as one replicate. For sorted subsets, approximately 210 ng of genomic DNA, equivalent to around 30,000 T cell genomes, went into each replicate PCR. Purified libraries were measured with a Qubit 3.0 fluorometer, size-checked on a Bioanalyzer 2100, and measured again with the KAPA Library Quantification kit. Every immunoSEQ 96-well plate was sequenced on a separate single-read 150-cycle Illumina NextSeq 550 flow cell. As for how the authors treated the data: Because the immunoSEQ output included only junctional sequences and no quality scores, the filtering could not be the same as the filtering used for full-length reads. To assign V/J genes and CDR3, sequences were annotated against IMGT germline references using PyIR, a Python wrapper for IgBLAST v1.9. Reads were removed for weak V/J assignments (E-value above 1e-6), missing CDR3, stop codons, out-of-frame junctions, or ambiguous translated residues. V3J clonotypes were defined by identical inferred V gene, J gene, and CDR3 amino acid sequence. Percentage overlap between repertoires was calculated by dividing the number of shared unique clonotypes by the size of the smaller repertoire. Three approaches were used to assess repertoire richness: RTK rarefaction, the Chao1 estimator, and Recon v2.1 estimates of unobserved clonotypes. Generation probabilities were computed with OLGA for all TCRbeta clonotypes obtained by the gDNA method from four donors. TCRdb re-hosts the immuneACCESS table, in-frame sequences only. Its copies lack some clones; in the studies checked, an unresolved V gene accounts for under half of them, and the cause for the rest is not known. V, J and clone size derive from that table, while D and trimming were established from the DNA sequence. The sample table contains a few million clones; only one count was recorded for 90% to 95% of them. 0.35% to 0.45% of the sample is taken by the ten largest.

The CDR3 has 13 amino acids, counting the end cysteine and phenylalanine. The kept DNA is CDR3 alone, 39 bases in frame from the first base. The germline V gene (reference sequence) specifies SGHKS as CDR1 and YYEKEE as CDR2. V loses 1 base, J loses 4 bases, and the germline ends lie 8 bases apart. The sample was naive CD4+ T cells from PBMCs. The intended sense of this specimen's cell subset or site label: CD45RA+ positively selected. This sequence was found in a man aged 18 to 29 in good health. Some clones in this sample may be carry-over from other donors' samples. The receptor chain draws on TRBV5-5 and TRBJ1-1; TRBD1 is a weak D gene call, 6 bases matching. The CDR3 reads as follows: CASSLQGSTEAFF. The DNA sequence is TGTGCCAGCAGCTTGCAGGGGAGCACTGAAGCTTTCTTT.